The 15 T cell receptor beta chains given below trace back to one sample, sequenced in a study of cytomegalovirus exposure and HLA in healthy donors. A multiplex PCR was run with 60 Vbeta primers and 13 Jbeta primers. Clones were read by immunoSEQ multiplex PCR, and TCRdb kept only the in-frame ones, dropping some. The sample includes 100,000 to 150,000 clones, about four fifths seen only once; the top ten take about 1.5%. The sample consisted of PBMCs. Receptors were obtained from a young woman in good health and CMV-seronegative.

The chain links TRBV18 to TRBJ2-1; D might be TRBD2 (5 bases). V lost 0 bases, J lost 10 bases, and 16 bases lay in between. CDR1 is KGHSH, CDR2 LQKENI, per germline. The CDR3 is 15 amino acids. CDR3: CASSPPGRDSEEQFF. In DNA form, the CDR3 reads TGTGCCAGCTCACCACCAGGCCGGGATTCAGAGGAGCAGTTCTTC.

The chain has TRBV2 and TRBJ2-3, with TRBD2 matching over 13 bases. Germline loops: CDR1 SNHLY, CDR2 FYNNEI. V shed 6 bases and J 6 bases; nucleotides not matched to a gene: 9. The CDR3 has 16 amino acids. DNA of the CDR3: TGTGCCAGCAGCTCCGGGACTAGCGGGATGTCGGATACGCAGTATTTT. Its translation: CASSSGTSGMSDTQYF. Full variable domain (outside the CDR3, taken from reference TRBV2 and TRBJ2-3): EPEVTQTPSHQVTQMGQEVILRCVPISNHLYFYWYRQILGQKVEFLVSFYNNEISEKSEIFDDQFSVERPDGSNFTLKIRSTKLEDSAMYFCASSSGTSGMSDTQYFGPGTRLTVL.

V is TRBV19 and J is TRBJ1-3; D possibly corresponds to TRBD1 (6 bases). The V end lost 6 bases, the J end lost 0 bases, and 18 bases lay between the germline ends. The V gene's germline CDR1 is LNHDA and CDR2 SQIVND (reference sequence). CDR3 length equals 17 residues. Here the CDR3 DNA reads TGTGCCAGTAGGACGCACAGGGTTGCCGACTCTGGAAACACCATATATTTT. Its translation is CASRTHRVADSGNTIYF.

The chain couples TRBV7-9 to TRBJ2-1; maybe TRBD2 (5 bases). CDR3 length: 14 amino acids. The germline V gene has CDR1 SEHNR and CDR2 FQNEAQ (reference sequence). V was shortened by 4 bases and J by 1 base, with 8 bases between the two germline ends. The CDR3 DNA follows: TGTGCCAGCAGCTGGTCGGGGTCCTACAATGAGCAGTTCTTC. Amino acids: CASSWSGSYNEQFF.

The chain combines TRBV6-1 with TRBJ1-5; D is unresolved. The CDR3 is 14 amino acids. Trimming removed 6 bases from V and 0 bases from J, with 9 bases in between. Germline V gives CDR1 MNHNS, CDR2 SASEGT. The CDR3: CASRRTDSNQPQHF. The CDR3 DNA reads TGTGCCAGCAGGAGAACTGATAGCAATCAGCCCCAGCATTTT.

The chain couples TRBV6-4 to TRBJ2-1; TRBD2 agrees at 10 bases. Germline lookup yields CDR1 MRHNA and CDR2 SNTAGT. Germline trimming cut 2 bases from V and 7 bases from J; bases unmatched to any gene: 14. The CDR3 is 18 amino acids. CDR3 region: CASSDGFKKRGGKNEQFF. CDR3 nucleotide sequence: TGTGCCAGCAGTGACGGGTTTAAAAAGCGGGGGGGAAAAAATGAGCAGTTCTTC.

CDR3 protein: CAWRAATGGAYNEQFF. CDR3 coding DNA: TGTGCCTGGAGAGCCGCCACAGGGGGCGCGTACAATGAGCAGTTCTTC. The genes are TRBV30 and TRBJ2-1; 9 nucleotides agree with TRBD1. CDR1 and CDR2 (germline): GTSNPN, SVGIG (reference sequence). The V gene end was trimmed by 3 bases and the J gene end by 4 bases; junction bases not matched to a gene: 10. The CDR3 consists of 16 residues. Full variable domain (rest looked up from reference TRBV30 and TRBJ2-1): SQTIHQWPATLVQPVGSPLSLECTVEGTSNPNLYWYRQAAGRGLQLLFYSVGIGQISSEVPQNLSASRPQDRQFILSSKKLLLSDSGFYLCAWRAATGGAYNEQFFGPGTRLTVL.

The J gene is TRBJ1-1, the V gene TRBV19; 7 bases map to TRBD1. V shed 7 bases, J shed 8 bases, and the junction held 10 bases outside the gene matches. Per the germline V gene, CDR1 is LNHDA and CDR2 is SQIVND (reference sequence). The CDR3 contains 13 residues. CDR3 region: CASISTGTREAFF. In nucleotides, the CDR3 is TGTGCCAGTATCTCGACAGGGACCCGAGAAGCTTTCTTT.

The V gene is TRBV6-5, the J gene TRBJ2-7; D not resolved. V gave up 5 bases and J gave up 4 bases, with 18 bases separating them. Germline V gene sequence: CDR1 MNHEY, CDR2 SVGAGI. The CDR3 extends over 15 amino acids. CDR3 in amino acids: CASSPFGPLEYEQYF. In nucleotides, the CDR3 is TGTGCCAGCAGTCCCTTTGGGCCCCTCGAGTACGAGCAGTACTTC.

J is TRBJ1-1 and V is TRBV5-6; TRBD1 might be the D (5 bases). This CDR3 comprises 15 residues. CDR1 and CDR2 from the germline V gene are SGHDT and YYEEEE. Trimming took off 0 bases at V and 7 bases at J, with 16 bases between the two ends. The CDR3 loop is CASSLELMGGDEAFF. CDR3 bases: TGTGCCAGCAGCTTGGAGTTGATGGGGGGGGATGAAGCTTTCTTT.

This chain links TRBV30 with TRBJ1-5, with D maybe TRBD1 (5 bases). Trimming stripped 2 bases from V and 5 bases from J, with 10 bases between. The germline V gene encodes CDR1 GTSNPN and CDR2 SVGIG (reference sequence). The CDR3 spans 13 residues. Written as DNA, the CDR3 is TGTGCCTGGAGTCAGGGTAATGATCAGCCCCAGCATTTT. Translation gives CAWSQGNDQPQHF.

This clone was picked up a small number of times. The gene calls are TRBV13 and TRBJ2-7; the match to TRBD2 covers 7 bases. Trimming took 3 bases from V and 6 from J; bases not matched to a gene: 17. CDR1 is PRHDT and CDR2 is FYEKMQ in the germline V gene (reference sequence). The CDR3 runs to 17 residues. Here the CDR3 DNA reads TGTGCCAGCAGCTTCAGACTAGCAGCAAATCGCCTCCCCGAGCAGTACTTC. Its translation is CASSFRLAANRLPEQYF.

This chain links TRBV27 with TRBJ1-2, with D possibly being TRBD1 (5 bases). Trimming removed 2 bases from V and 3 bases from J, with 10 bases in between. CDR3 length: 14 amino acids. CDR1 MNHEY and CDR2 SMNVEV come from the germline V gene (reference sequence). The CDR3 DNA is TGTGCCAGCAGTTTAATCCGGGGGGACTATGGCTACACCTTC. Protein product: CASSLIRGDYGYTF.

The J gene is TRBJ2-2, the V gene TRBV11-1; 9 bases line up with TRBD1. Germline trimming cut 5 bases from V and 6 bases from J; bases unmatched to any gene: 10. Per the germline V gene, CDR1 is SGHAT and CDR2 is FQDESV (reference sequence). This CDR3 has 16 amino acids. For the CDR3, the DNA is TGTGCCAGCAGCAAAGGGACAGGGAGGTTGTCCGGGGAGCTGTTTTTT. Translation: CASSKGTGRLSGELFF.

The chain couples TRBV15 to TRBJ2-3; a weak D match, TRBD2 (6 bases). Trimming took off 5 bases at V and 1 base at J, with 10 bases between the two ends. The CDR3 spans 14 residues. Germline CDR1 and CDR2: LNHNV and YYDKDF (reference sequence). The DNA for the CDR3 is TGTGCCACCAGCCGGGGGACCCGCACAGATACGCAGTATTTT. Translation gives CATSRGTRTDTQYF.